The source of this T cell receptor beta chain is a study of shared clonotypes between healthy human individuals. About the research overall: Donors had three CD4 naive, three CD4 memory, two CD8 naive and one CD8 memory plate apiece. Points from the study as a whole: Rarefaction gave evidence that sorted-subset sequencing remained incomplete despite large depth. Genetic and exposure-history diversity was limited by the few donors.

Template for every sorted-subset replicate PCR totaled 200 to 250 ng DNA, about 30,000 T cell genomes. Profiled with immunoSEQ multiplex PCR; TCRdb holds only in-frame clones, not every one. This sample has some 2.4 million clones, with 93% found just once. V gave up 2 bases and J gave up 6 bases, with 10 bases separating them. The CDR3 spans 14 residues. CDR1 and CDR2 (germline): MNHEY, SMNVEV (reference sequence). Worth noting for this clone: Its target is unknown.

J is TRBJ2-2 and V is TRBV27; maybe TRBD2 (5 bases). The sample comprised naive CD4+ T cells from PBMCs. Subset indicated: CD45RA+ positively selected. The TCR comes from a man in his late teens or twenties in good health. Some clones in this sample may be carry-over from other donors' samples. The CDR3 loop reads CASSLLSGSGELFF. CDR3 in DNA: TGTGCCAGCAGTTTACTAAGCGGATCCGGGGAGCTGTTTTTT.